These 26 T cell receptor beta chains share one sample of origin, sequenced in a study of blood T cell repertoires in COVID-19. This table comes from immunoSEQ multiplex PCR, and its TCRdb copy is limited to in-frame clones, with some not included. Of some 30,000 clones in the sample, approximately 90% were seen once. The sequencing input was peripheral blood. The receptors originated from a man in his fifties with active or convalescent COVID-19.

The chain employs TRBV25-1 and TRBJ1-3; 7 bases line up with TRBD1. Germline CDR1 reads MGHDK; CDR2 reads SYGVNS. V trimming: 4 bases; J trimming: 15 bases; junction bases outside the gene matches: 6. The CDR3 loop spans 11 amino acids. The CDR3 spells CASSGSTGRYF. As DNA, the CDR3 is TGTGCCAGCAGTGGGTCGACAGGGAGATATTTT.

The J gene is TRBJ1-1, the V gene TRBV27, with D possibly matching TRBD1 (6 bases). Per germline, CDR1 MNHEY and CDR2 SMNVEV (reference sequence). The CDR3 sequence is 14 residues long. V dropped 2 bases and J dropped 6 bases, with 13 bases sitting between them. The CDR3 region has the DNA TGTGCCAGCAGTTTAACCAGGGGTTCGGCTGAAGCTTTCTTT. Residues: CASSLTRGSAEAFF.

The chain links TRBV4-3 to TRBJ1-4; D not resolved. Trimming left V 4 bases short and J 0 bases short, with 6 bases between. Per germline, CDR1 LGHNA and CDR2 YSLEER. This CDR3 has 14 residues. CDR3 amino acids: CASSPGATNEKLFF. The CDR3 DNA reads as TGCGCCAGCAGCCCCGGGGCAACTAATGAAAAACTGTTTTTT.

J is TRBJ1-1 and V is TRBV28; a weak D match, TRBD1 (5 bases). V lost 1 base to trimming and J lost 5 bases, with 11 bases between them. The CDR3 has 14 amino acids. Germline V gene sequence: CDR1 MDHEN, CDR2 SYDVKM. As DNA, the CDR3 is TGTGCCAGCAGTTTATTCCAGGGAAGTACTGAAGCTTTCTTT. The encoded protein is CASSLFQGSTEAFF.

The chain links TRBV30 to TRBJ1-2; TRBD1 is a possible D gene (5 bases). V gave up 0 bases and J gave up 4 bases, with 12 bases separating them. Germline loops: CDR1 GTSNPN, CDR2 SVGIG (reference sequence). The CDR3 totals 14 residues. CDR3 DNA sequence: TGTGCCTGGAGTGTACCGGGGGAGAGCTATGGCTACACCTTC. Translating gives CAWSVPGESYGYTF. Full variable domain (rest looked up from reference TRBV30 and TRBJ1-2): SQTIHQWPATLVQPVGSPLSLECTVEGTSNPNLYWYRQAAGRGLQLLFYSVGIGQISSEVPQNLSASRPQDRQFILSSKKLLLSDSGFYLCAWSVPGESYGYTFGSGTRLTVV.

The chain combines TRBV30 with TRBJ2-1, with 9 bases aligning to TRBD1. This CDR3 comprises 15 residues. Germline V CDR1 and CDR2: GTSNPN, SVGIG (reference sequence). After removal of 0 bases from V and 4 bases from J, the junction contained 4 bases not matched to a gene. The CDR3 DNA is TGTGCCTGGAGTGTCCGACAGGGGGGTTACAATGAGCAGTTCTTC. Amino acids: CAWSVRQGGYNEQFF.

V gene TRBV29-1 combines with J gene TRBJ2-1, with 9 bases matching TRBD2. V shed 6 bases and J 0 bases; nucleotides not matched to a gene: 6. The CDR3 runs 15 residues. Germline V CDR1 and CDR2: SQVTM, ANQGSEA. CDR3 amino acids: CSVISGRGSYNEQFF. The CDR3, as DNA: TGCAGCGTCATTAGCGGGAGAGGCTCCTACAATGAGCAGTTCTTC.

CDR3 DNA: TGTGCCAGCAGGACCGTACAGGGGTGGTATGGCTACACCTTC. As protein: CASRTVQGWYGYTF. The chain recombines TRBV28 with TRBJ1-2; 7 positions agree with TRBD1. Trimming took 6 bases from V and 5 from J; bases not matched to a gene: 9. Germline lookup yields CDR1 MDHEN and CDR2 SYDVKM. The CDR3 length is 14 residues.

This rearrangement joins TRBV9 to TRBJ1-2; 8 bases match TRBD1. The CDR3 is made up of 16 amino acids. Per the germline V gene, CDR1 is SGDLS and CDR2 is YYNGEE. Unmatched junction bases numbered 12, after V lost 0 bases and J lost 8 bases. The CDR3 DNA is TGTGCCAGCAGCGTAGGGGGACAGGCCAGAGTAGACGGCTACACCTTC. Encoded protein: CASSVGGQARVDGYTF. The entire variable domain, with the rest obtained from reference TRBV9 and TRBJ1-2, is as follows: DSGVTQTPKHLITATGQRVTLRCSPRSGDLSVYWYQQSLDQGLQFLIQYYNGEERAKGNILERFSAQQFPDLHSELNLSSLELGDSALYFCASSVGGQARVDGYTFGSGTRLTVV.

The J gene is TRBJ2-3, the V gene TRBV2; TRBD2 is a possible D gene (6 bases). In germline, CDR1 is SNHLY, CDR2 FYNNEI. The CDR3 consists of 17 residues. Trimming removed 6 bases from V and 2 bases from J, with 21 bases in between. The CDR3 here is CASSADPLAGITDTQYF. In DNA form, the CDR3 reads TGTGCCAGCAGCGCGGACCCTTTGGCGGGGATCACAGATACGCAGTATTTT.

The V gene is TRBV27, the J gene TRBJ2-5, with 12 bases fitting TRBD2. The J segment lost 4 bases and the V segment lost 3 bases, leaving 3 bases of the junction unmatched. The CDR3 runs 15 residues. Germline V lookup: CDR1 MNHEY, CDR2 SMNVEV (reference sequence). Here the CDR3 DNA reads TGTGCCAGCAGTTTGCAGACTAGCGGGAGAGAGACCCAGTACTTC. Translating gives CASSLQTSGRETQYF.

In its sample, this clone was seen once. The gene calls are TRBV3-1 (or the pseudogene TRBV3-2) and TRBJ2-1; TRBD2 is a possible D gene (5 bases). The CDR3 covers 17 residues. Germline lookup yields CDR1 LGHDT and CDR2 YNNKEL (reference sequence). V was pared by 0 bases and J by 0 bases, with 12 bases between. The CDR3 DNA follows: TGTGCCAGCAGCCAAGATCCCCGGGGAACCTCCTACAATGAGCAGTTCTTC. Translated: CASSQDPRGTSYNEQFF.

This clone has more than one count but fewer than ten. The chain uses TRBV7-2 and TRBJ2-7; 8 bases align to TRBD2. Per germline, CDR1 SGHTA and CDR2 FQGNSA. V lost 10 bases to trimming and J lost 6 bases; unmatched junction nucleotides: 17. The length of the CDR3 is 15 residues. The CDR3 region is CATRSPSGYSLEQYF. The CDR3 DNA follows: TGTGCCACCCGGAGCCCTAGCGGGTATAGTCTCGAGCAGTACTTC. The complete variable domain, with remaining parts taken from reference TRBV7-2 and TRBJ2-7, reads GAGVSQSPSNKVTEKGKDVELRCDPISGHTALYWYRQSLGQGLEFLIYFQGNSAPDKSGLPSDRFSAERTGGSVSTLTIQRTQQEDSAVYLCATRSPSGYSLEQYFGPGTRLTVT.

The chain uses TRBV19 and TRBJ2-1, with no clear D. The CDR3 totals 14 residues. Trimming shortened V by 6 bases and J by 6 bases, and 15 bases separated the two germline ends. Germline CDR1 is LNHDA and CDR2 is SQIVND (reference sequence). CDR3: CASRSSTQTNEQFF. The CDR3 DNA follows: TGTGCCAGTAGAAGTTCGACTCAGACCAATGAGCAGTTCTTC.

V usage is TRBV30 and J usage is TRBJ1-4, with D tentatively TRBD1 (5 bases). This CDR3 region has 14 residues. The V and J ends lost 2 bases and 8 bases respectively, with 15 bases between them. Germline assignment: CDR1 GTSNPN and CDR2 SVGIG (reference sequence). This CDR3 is CAWSWGPAGEKLFF. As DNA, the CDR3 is TGTGCCTGGAGTTGGGGCCCCGCTGGGGAAAAACTGTTTTTT. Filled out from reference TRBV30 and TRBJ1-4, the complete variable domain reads SQTIHQWPATLVQPVGSPLSLECTVEGTSNPNLYWYRQAAGRGLQLLFYSVGIGQISSEVPQNLSASRPQDRQFILSSKKLLLSDSGFYLCAWSWGPAGEKLFFGSGTQLSVL.

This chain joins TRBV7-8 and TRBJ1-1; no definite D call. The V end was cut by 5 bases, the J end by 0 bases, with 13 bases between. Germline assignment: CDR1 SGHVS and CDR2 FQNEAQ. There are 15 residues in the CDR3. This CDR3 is CASSPPGFMNTEAFF. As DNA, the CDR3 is TGTGCCAGCAGCCCTCCGGGGTTCATGAACACTGAAGCTTTCTTT.

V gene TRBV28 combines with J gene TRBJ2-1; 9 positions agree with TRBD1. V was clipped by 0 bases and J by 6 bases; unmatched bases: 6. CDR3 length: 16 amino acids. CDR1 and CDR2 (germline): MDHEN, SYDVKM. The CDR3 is CASSLWIGQGSNEQFF. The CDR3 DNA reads TGTGCCAGCAGTTTATGGATCGGACAGGGGAGCAATGAGCAGTTCTTC.

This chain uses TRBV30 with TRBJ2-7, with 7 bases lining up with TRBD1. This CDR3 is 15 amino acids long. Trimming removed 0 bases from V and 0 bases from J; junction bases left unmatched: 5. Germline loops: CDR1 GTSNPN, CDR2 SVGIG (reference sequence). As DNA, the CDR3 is TGTGCCTGGAGTGTTGGGACAGCTGTCTCCTACGAGCAGTACTTC. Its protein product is CAWSVGTAVSYEQYF.

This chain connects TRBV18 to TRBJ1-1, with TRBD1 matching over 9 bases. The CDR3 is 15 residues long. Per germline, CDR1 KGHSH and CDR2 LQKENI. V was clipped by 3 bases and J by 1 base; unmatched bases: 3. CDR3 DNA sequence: TGTGCCAGCTCACCGAGGACAGGGGAGAACACTGAAGCTTTCTTT. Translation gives CASSPRTGENTEAFF.

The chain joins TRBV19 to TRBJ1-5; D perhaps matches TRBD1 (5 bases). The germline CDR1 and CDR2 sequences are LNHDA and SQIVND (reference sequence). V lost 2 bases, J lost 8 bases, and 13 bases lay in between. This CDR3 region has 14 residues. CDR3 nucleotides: TGTGCCAGTAGTATAATGGGGGGTTGGAAGCCCCAGCATTTT. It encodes CASSIMGGWKPQHF.

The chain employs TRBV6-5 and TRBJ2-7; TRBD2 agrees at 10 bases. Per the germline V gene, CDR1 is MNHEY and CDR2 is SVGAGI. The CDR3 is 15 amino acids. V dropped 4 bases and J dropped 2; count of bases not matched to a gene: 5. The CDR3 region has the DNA TGTGCCAGCAGTTTGTGGACTAGCGGTGCCTACGAGCAGTACTTC. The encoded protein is CASSLWTSGAYEQYF.

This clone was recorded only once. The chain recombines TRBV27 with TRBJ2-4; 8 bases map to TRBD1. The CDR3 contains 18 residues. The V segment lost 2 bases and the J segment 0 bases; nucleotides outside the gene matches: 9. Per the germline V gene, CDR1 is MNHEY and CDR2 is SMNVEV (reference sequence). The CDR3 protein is CASSLGDRRLLAKNIQYF. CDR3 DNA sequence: TGTGCCAGCAGTTTAGGGGACAGGAGGCTACTAGCCAAAAACATTCAGTACTTC.

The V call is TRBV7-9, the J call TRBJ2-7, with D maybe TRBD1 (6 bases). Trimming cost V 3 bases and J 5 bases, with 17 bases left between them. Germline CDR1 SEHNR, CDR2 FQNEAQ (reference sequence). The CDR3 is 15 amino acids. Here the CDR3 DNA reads TGTGCCAGCAGCTTCCCCCCAATGGGGGCCCACGAGCAGTACTTC. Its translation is CASSFPPMGAHEQYF.

The CDR3 DNA follows: TGTGCCAGCAGCTTAGCCCTGCCGGGACTAGCGGGAGACCTAGATACGCAGTATTTT. Protein product: CASSLALPGLAGDLDTQYF. The J gene is TRBJ2-3, the V gene TRBV7-2; TRBD2 agrees at 14 bases. Germline trimming cut 0 bases from V and 5 bases from J; bases unmatched to any gene: 10. CDR3 length equals 19 residues. Germline V gene sequence: CDR1 SGHTA, CDR2 FQGNSA.

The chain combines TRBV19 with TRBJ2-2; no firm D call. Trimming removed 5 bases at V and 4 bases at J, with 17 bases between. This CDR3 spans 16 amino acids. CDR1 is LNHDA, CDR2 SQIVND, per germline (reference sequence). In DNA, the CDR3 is TGTGCCAGTAGTCTCTGGGCCCAGCCACCCACCGGGGAGCTGTTTTTT. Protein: CASSLWAQPPTGELFF.

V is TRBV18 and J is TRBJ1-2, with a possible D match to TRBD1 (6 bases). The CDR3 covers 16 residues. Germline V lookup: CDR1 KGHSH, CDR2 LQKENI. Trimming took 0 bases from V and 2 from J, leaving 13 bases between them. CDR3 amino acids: CASSPPVGQLNYGYTF. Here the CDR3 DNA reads TGTGCCAGCTCACCACCGGTAGGACAGCTGAACTATGGCTACACCTTC.